This TCR beta chain is from a study of CD8+CD57+ T cells in acquired aplastic anemia. The CDR3 extends over 14 amino acids. Germline CDR1 is MNHNS and CDR2 is SASEGT. V was clipped by 6 bases and J by 3 bases; unmatched bases: 7. Genomic DNA was employed as the template in profiling TCR beta VDJ and CDR3. TCRdb reprocessed the reads via MiXCR and lists one record per CDR3 protein. The data contain roughly 180,000 distinct CDR3 sequences, about 47% of them singletons. There are a few counts of this clonotype. The chain uses TRBV6-1 and TRBJ1-1; 7 nucleotides match TRBD1. This receptor was identified in a human donor in good health. Sequenced material: sorted CD4+, CD8+, or CD8+CD57+ T cells (not recorded which) from PBMCs. As DNA, the CDR3 is TGTGCCAGCAGAGAGGGACAGATATACACTGAAGCTTTCTTT. As protein: CASREGQIYTEAFF.